This entry lists 13 T cell receptor beta chains sequenced from one sample in a study of human T cells and chemical hapten exposure. TCRdb processed the RACE reads anew with MiXCR; each CDR3 protein has one entry. The data contain hundreds of thousands of distinct CDR3 sequences, about 6% of them singletons. Documented time point: patch test 2, 6 weeks after DPC sensitization. Treatment: therapeutic diphenylcyclopropenone sensitization with weekly scalp DPC. The input for sequencing was whole blood, taken in connection with sensitization to the hapten diphenylcyclopropenone (DPC). Receptor source: a woman aged 18-30 years with alopecia areata. Some clones in this sample may be carry-over from other donors' samples.

The chain joins TRBV7-9 to TRBJ1-1, with unresolved D. The CDR3 has 13 residues. Trimming stripped 5 bases from V and 4 bases from J, with 11 bases between. Germline CDR1 reads SEHNR; CDR2 reads FQNEAQ (reference sequence). CDR3 residues: CASSPQDATEAFF. CDR3 coding DNA: TGTGCCAGCAGCCCCCAAGACGCCACTGAAGCTTTCTTT.

This sequence joins TRBV4-1 and TRBJ2-1, with D perhaps TRBD1 (6 bases). CDR1 is MGHRA, CDR2 YSYEKL, per germline. Trimming took 2 bases from V and 2 from J, leaving 13 bases between them. The CDR3 consists of 16 residues. CDR3 coding DNA: TGCGCCAGCAGCCAATCCCAGGGGATCCCCTACAATGAGCAGTTCTTC. This translates into CASSQSQGIPYNEQFF.

This clonotype was detected a few times. The rearrangement uses TRBV12-5 and TRBJ2-1; 7 bases agree with TRBD2. This CDR3 region has 14 residues. Germline values: CDR1 LGHNT, CDR2 FRNRAP. V lost 7 bases and J lost 8; bases outside the gene matches: 11. The CDR3 DNA reads as TGTGCTAGTGCCAGCGGGGTGGGTGAGCATGAGCAGTTCTTC. This sequence encodes CASASGVGEHEQFF. The full variable domain, rest sourced from reference TRBV12-5 and TRBJ2-1, is DARVTQTPRHKVTEMGQEVTMRCQPILGHNTVFWYRQTMMQGLELLAYFRNRAPLDDSGMPKDRFSAEMPDATLATLKIQPSEPRDSAVYFCASASGVGEHEQFFGPGTRLTVL.

This clonotype was seen more than once but under ten times. The gene calls are TRBV4-3 and TRBJ1-5, with 7 bases lining up with TRBD1. This CDR3 has 15 amino acids. The trim removed 1 base at V and 7 bases at J, leaving 7 bases unmatched. Germline values: CDR1 LGHNA, CDR2 YSLEER. The CDR3 DNA reads TGCGCCAGCAGCCAAGTTTACAGGGGAGGACAGCCCCAGCATTTT. It yields the protein CASSQVYRGGQPQHF.

The CDR3 loop reads CASSLAGGVADTQYF. DNA for the CDR3: TGTGCCAGCAGCTTAGCTGGGGGGGTGGCAGATACGCAGTATTTT. This chain connects TRBV7-2 to TRBJ2-3; 7 nucleotides match TRBD2. The CDR3 spans 15 residues. Per the germline V gene, CDR1 is SGHTA and CDR2 is FQGNSA. V was pared by 0 bases and J by 4 bases, with 4 bases of the junction left unmatched.

This clonotype appeared a few times. V gene TRBV14 combines with J gene TRBJ2-7; 7 bases line up with TRBD2. Trimming at V came to 1 base and at J to 6 bases, leaving 9 bases not matched to a gene. Germline values: CDR1 SGHDN, CDR2 FVKESK. The CDR3 is 15 amino acids. The CDR3 region is CASSQVAGVSGEQYF. DNA for the CDR3: TGTGCCAGCAGCCAAGTCGCGGGAGTAAGCGGCGAGCAGTACTTC.

This clonotype was found a few times. The chain combines TRBV7-8 with TRBJ2-4; D is unresolved. Trimming removed 2 bases at V and 0 bases at J, with 20 bases between. Germline loops: CDR1 SGHVS, CDR2 FQNEAQ. This CDR3 has 19 residues. In DNA form, the CDR3 reads TGTGCCAGCAGCTTAAAGCCCTATCTTGGAGCGCTAGCCAAAAACATTCAGTACTTC. Residues: CASSLKPYLGALAKNIQYF.

This clonotype was detected many times. As DNA, the CDR3 is TGCAGTGCTATGACAGGGTCCATCTACAATGAGCAGTTCTTC. Protein sequence: CSAMTGSIYNEQFF. The chain recombines TRBV20-1 with TRBJ2-1; 7 bases align to TRBD1. CDR1 and CDR2 (germline): DFQATT, SNEGSKA (reference sequence). The ends lost 4 bases at V and 3 bases at J; junction bases unmatched: 6. The CDR3 sequence is 14 residues long.

This clonotype has ten or more counts. The rearrangement uses TRBV15 and TRBJ2-3, with 7 bases aligning to TRBD1. The germline CDR1 and CDR2 sequences are LNHNV and YYDKDF (reference sequence). The CDR3 contains 15 residues. V trimming: 2 bases; J trimming: 4 bases; junction bases outside the gene matches: 6. The CDR3 DNA follows: TGTGCCACCAGCAGAACTAGACAGGGTTCAGATACGCAGTATTTT. This translates into CATSRTRQGSDTQYF.

The chain joins TRBV7-9 to TRBJ1-5; 9 nucleotides line up with TRBD1. Germline lookup yields CDR1 SEHNR and CDR2 FQNEAQ (reference sequence). With 2 bases clipped from V and 3 bases from J, the junction kept 5 bases outside the gene matches. The CDR3 has 16 amino acids. This chain's CDR3 is CASSLRTGESNQPQHF. The DNA of the CDR3 is TGTGCCAGCAGCTTACGGACAGGGGAGTCCAATCAGCCCCAGCATTTT.

The table lists this clonotype with many counts. The V and J genes are TRBV12-3 or TRBV12-4 and TRBJ2-3; TRBD2 aligns across 9 bases. The junction had 4 bases not matched to a gene; V was cut back by 4 bases and J by 5 bases. CDR3 length: 14 amino acids. The CDR3 coding sequence is TGTGCCAGCAGTTGGGCGGGGGGGCAAGATACGCAGTATTTT. This encodes CASSWAGGQDTQYF.

This clonotype was counted only a few times. V is TRBV27 and J is TRBJ2-3; D is ambiguous. V was shortened by 5 bases and J by 3 bases, with 15 bases between the two germline ends. Germline V gives CDR1 MNHEY, CDR2 SMNVEV (reference sequence). The CDR3 loop spans 15 amino acids. The CDR3 loop reads CASSPVPDNTDTQYF. The CDR3 coding sequence is TGTGCCAGCAGTCCGGTGCCAGACAATACAGATACGCAGTATTTT.

This clonotype was found a few times. The rearrangement uses TRBV12-3 or TRBV12-4 and TRBJ2-3; D is unclear. Trimming removed 1 base at V and 2 bases at J, with 10 bases between. The CDR3 totals 15 residues. For the CDR3, the DNA is TGTGCCAGCAGTTTAGGGGCTGCTGTCACAGATACGCAGTATTTT. Its translation is CASSLGAAVTDTQYF.